Following are 24 T cell receptor beta chains from one sample sequenced in a study of breast tumors, draining lymph nodes, adjacent tissues. Samples came from axillary lymph nodes draining the breast cancer. TCRdb called the multiplex PCR reads again in MiXCR, with one record for every CDR3 protein. Of more than 85,000 distinct CDR3 sequences in the sample, around 21% are singletons; the top ten hold roughly 1.3%. Source material: axillary lymph node tissue. These receptors were collected from a female donor with breast cancer. Some clones in this sample may be carry-over from other donors' samples.

This clonotype has a handful of counts. The chain carries TRBV5-4 and TRBJ2-5; D gene uncertain. Trimming removed 0 bases at V and 0 bases at J, with 6 bases between. CDR3 length: 14 residues. CDR1 is SGHNT, CDR2 YYREEE, per germline (reference sequence). In nucleotides, the CDR3 is TGTGCCAGCAGCTTGGGGGGATACCAAGAGACCCAGTACTTC. Residues: CASSLGGYQETQYF.

Note on this clonotype: A much larger clonotype is one base distant, so this may be a read error. V gene TRBV20-1 combines with J gene TRBJ1-5; D not resolved. The CDR3 is 15 amino acids. The germline V gene has CDR1 DFQATT and CDR2 SNEGSKA (reference sequence). The V end lost 1 base, the J end lost 6 bases, and 16 bases lay between the germline ends. The CDR3 DNA follows: TGCAGTGCTAGAGCGGGGAGGGTGGATTCTCAGCCCCAGCATTTT. Translated: CSARAGRVDSQPQHF.

This clonotype has ten or more counts. This chain links TRBV30 with TRBJ2-7; perhaps TRBD2 as D (5 bases). Germline V lookup: CDR1 GTSNPN, CDR2 SVGIG (reference sequence). V gave up 0 bases and J gave up 1 base, with 13 bases separating them. The CDR3 is 15 amino acids. DNA for the CDR3: TGTGCCTGGAGTGTAGGGCTAGCTCGATCCTACGAGCAGTACTTC. This translates into CAWSVGLARSYEQYF.

This clonotype was detected many times. The gene calls are TRBV4-1 and TRBJ2-7, with TRBD1 as a possible D gene (6 bases). V was trimmed by 3 bases and J by 6 bases, leaving 12 bases between them. Germline V gene lookup returns CDR1 MGHRA and CDR2 YSYEKL. This CDR3 is 13 amino acids long. The CDR3 coding sequence is TGCGCCAGCAGCCAGGACCCCAGGGGCGAGCAGTACTTC. This encodes CASSQDPRGEQYF.

The chain combines TRBV18 with TRBJ1-6, with a possible D match to TRBD1 (6 bases). The CDR3 loop spans 16 amino acids. Germline lookup yields CDR1 KGHSH and CDR2 LQKENI. With 6 bases removed from V and 4 bases from J, the gap between germline ends came to 16 bases. CDR3 in DNA: TGTGCCAGCTCCCCAGAGGGAGGACAGTATAATTCACCCCTCCACTTT. Amino acid sequence: CASSPEGGQYNSPLHF.

This clonotype was counted at least ten times. The chain carries TRBV20-1 and TRBJ2-3; D unresolved. Germline CDR1 is DFQATT and CDR2 is SNEGSKA (reference sequence). V lost 0 bases to trimming and J lost 2 bases, with 6 bases between them. This CDR3 has 13 amino acids. This CDR3 is CSARDRYTDTQYF. For the CDR3, the DNA is TGCAGTGCTAGAGATCGATACACAGATACGCAGTATTTT.

V gene TRBV18 combines with J gene TRBJ2-7; D perhaps matches TRBD2 (5 bases). The CDR3 length is 17 residues. Germline V CDR1 and CDR2: KGHSH, LQKENI. The V end was cut by 0 bases, the J end by 0 bases, with 15 bases between. CDR3 coding DNA: TGTGCCAGCTCACCACCGGCGGGCGGCCCGAGCTCCTACGAGCAGTACTTC. It codes for CASSPPAGGPSSYEQYF.

This clonotype has ten or more counts. The genes are TRBV7-2 and TRBJ1-6; D unclear. This CDR3 spans 17 amino acids. Germline lookup yields CDR1 SGHTA and CDR2 FQGNSA. Between the trimmed V and J ends, which lost 0 bases and 7 bases, there was a span of 16 bases. CDR3 DNA sequence: TGTGCCAGCAGCTTAGCGAGTCCAGTTCGGGCGAATTCACCCCTCCACTTT. This codes for CASSLASPVRANSPLHF.

This clonotype was recorded many times. The J gene is TRBJ2-3, the V gene TRBV20-1; TRBD2 matches at 7 bases. Trimming took 5 bases from V and 0 from J; bases not matched to a gene: 5. The CDR3 consists of 14 residues. Germline V gene sequence: CDR1 DFQATT, CDR2 SNEGSKA (reference sequence). The CDR3 coding sequence is TGCAGTGCTCAACTAGCGCTTAGCACAGATACGCAGTATTTT. Amino acids: CSAQLALSTDTQYF.

With regard to this clonotype: Given a much more abundant clone one base away, this may be a read error. The DNA is omitted, as the CDR3 cannot be located on it reliably, and the CDR3 follows TCRdb's listing. The J gene is TRBJ1-2, the V gene TRBV9; the D call of TRBD1 is as the table states it, not checked on the DNA. Germline CDR1 is SGDLS and CDR2 is YYNGEE. The CDR3 totals 14 residues, both ends included. The CDR3 spells CASSVGQGAYGCTF.

Many counts were recorded for this clonotype. The chain has TRBV11-1 and TRBJ2-7; TRBD2 matches at 7 bases. V trimming: 5 bases; J trimming: 4 bases; junction bases outside the gene matches: 14. Germline V gene data show CDR1 as SGHAT and CDR2 as FQDESV (reference sequence). The CDR3 spans 16 residues. As DNA, the CDR3 is TGTGCCAGCAGCACTGGGTCGGCTAGCGGAGTTTACGAGCAGTACTTC. It codes for CASSTGSASGVYEQYF. Complete variable domain (other parts from reference TRBV11-1 and TRBJ2-7): EAEVAQSPRYKITEKSQAVAFWCDPISGHATLYWYRQILGQGPELLVQFQDESVVDDSQLPKDRFSAERLKGVDSTLKIQPAELGDSAMYLCASSTGSASGVYEQYFGPGTRLTVT.

This clonotype appeared many times. V gene TRBV7-2 combines with J gene TRBJ1-6; the D gene is possibly TRBD1 (5 bases). The CDR3 sequence is 14 residues long. Germline CDR1 is SGHTA and CDR2 is FQGNSA. V lost 2 bases and J 6 bases, leaving 8 bases between the germline ends. The CDR3 DNA sequence: TGTGCCAGCAGCTTATCTGGGGGTAATTCACCCCTCCACTTT. This translates into CASSLSGGNSPLHF.

The sample holds many counts of this clonotype. The chain links TRBV5-8 to TRBJ1-5; TRBD1 agrees at 10 bases. The germline V gene encodes CDR1 SGHTS and CDR2 YDEGEE. This CDR3 region has 15 residues. Trimming at V came to 4 bases and at J to 5 bases, leaving 6 bases not matched to a gene. The CDR3 region has the DNA TGTGCCAGCAGCCCAGGGACAGGGGTGGATCAGCCCCAGCATTTT. It codes for CASSPGTGVDQPQHF.

This clonotype was observed at least ten times. This chain joins TRBV5-1 and TRBJ1-2; 9 bases fit TRBD1. The CDR3 is 13 amino acids. J lost 4 bases, V lost 3 bases, and 1 base had no gene match. Germline loops: CDR1 SGHRS, CDR2 YFSETQ. CDR3: CASSSTGGYGYTF. The DNA of the CDR3 is TGCGCCAGCAGCTCGACAGGGGGCTATGGCTACACCTTC.

This clonotype has ten or more counts. J is TRBJ2-2 and V is TRBV20-1; 9 bases agree with TRBD1. There are 14 residues in the CDR3. The germline CDR1 and CDR2 sequences are DFQATT and SNEGSKA (reference sequence). V was clipped by 6 bases and J by 2 bases; unmatched bases: 4. Here the CDR3 DNA reads TGCAGTGCCACGACAGGGGGAAACACCGGGGAGCTGTTTTTT. Its translation is CSATTGGNTGELFF.

On this clonotype: Its ends do not fully match the called genes, so a read error is possible. This rearrangement joins TRBV6-6 to TRBJ2-1; D is perhaps TRBD2 (5 bases). The CDR3 runs to 15 residues. Germline V gene sequence: CDR1 MNHNY, CDR2 SVGAGI (reference sequence). In DNA form, the CDR3 reads TGTGCCAACAGTTACTCGGCGGGCTCCTACAATGAGCAGTTCTTC. It encodes CANSYSAGSYNEQFF.

This clonotype showed up just a few times. The rearrangement joins TRBV28 to TRBJ1-4, with 7 nucleotides matching TRBD1. V gave up 4 bases and J gave up 7 bases; unmatched junction bases: 9. There are 15 residues in the CDR3. Germline CDR1 reads MDHEN; CDR2 reads SYDVKM. The CDR3 reads CASSSGTARFEKLFF. The CDR3 DNA follows: TGTGCCAGCAGTTCGGGGACAGCGAGGTTTGAAAAACTGTTTTTT.

There are many counts of this clonotype. CDR3 coding DNA: TGTGCCAGCAGTACAAGTCTCTACGAGCAGTACTTC. This translates into CASSTSLYEQYF. The chain carries TRBV28 and TRBJ2-7; D is unclear. V gave up 5 bases and J gave up 3 bases, with 8 bases separating them. The germline CDR1 and CDR2 sequences are MDHEN and SYDVKM. This CDR3 region has 12 residues.

The CDR3 sequence is CSAREGVVKNTEAFF. CDR3 nucleotides: TGCAGTGCTAGGGAAGGGGTGGTCAAAAACACTGAAGCTTTCTTT. This chain uses TRBV20-1 with TRBJ1-1; D may be TRBD1 (5 bases). CDR3 length: 15 amino acids. CDR1 is DFQATT and CDR2 is SNEGSKA in the germline V gene (reference sequence). The V gene lost 3 bases and the J gene lost 2 bases, with 16 bases spanning the gap.

This clonotype was recorded at least ten times. The J gene is TRBJ1-3, the V gene TRBV7-9; no firm D call. In germline, CDR1 is SEHNR, CDR2 FQNEAQ (reference sequence). This CDR3 contains 14 residues. V was pared by 6 bases and J by 4 bases, with 13 bases between. The CDR3: CASRTNPAGNTIYF. CDR3 nucleotides: TGTGCCAGCAGAACCAATCCGGCGGGAAACACCATATATTTT.

This clonotype was counted only a few times. The chain links TRBV27 to TRBJ2-1, with 13 nucleotides matching TRBD2. CDR1 MNHEY and CDR2 SMNVEV come from the germline V gene (reference sequence). V was clipped by 4 bases and J by 10 bases; unmatched bases: 7. The CDR3 sequence is 15 residues long. This chain's CDR3 is CASSSGLAGFREQFF. In DNA, the CDR3 is TGTGCCAGCAGTTCGGGACTAGCGGGATTTCGGGAGCAGTTCTTC.

Remarks on this clonotype: Since a much larger clone is just one base distant, this may be a read error. The chain couples TRBV4-2 to TRBJ2-5, with 14 bases identical to TRBD2. Per the germline V gene, CDR1 is LGHNA and CDR2 is YNFKEQ. The CDR3 runs to 18 residues. CDR3 in amino acids: CASNQGTSGRVIQETQYF. CDR3 DNA: TGTGCCAGCAACCAAGGGACTAGCGGGAGAGTTATCCAAGAGACCCAGTACTTC.

For this clonotype: Since a much larger clone is just one base distant, this may be a read error. This rearrangement joins TRBV2 to TRBJ2-2; D not resolved. The germline V gene encodes CDR1 SNHLY and CDR2 FYNNEI. The CDR3 sequence is 12 residues long. Trimming stripped 6 bases from V and 7 bases from J, with 9 bases between. In DNA, the CDR3 is TGTGCCAGCAGGGGAAACGTCGGGGAGCTGTTTTTT. The encoded protein is CASRGNVGELFF.

This clonotype has only a few counts. This sequence joins TRBV28 and TRBJ2-3, with TRBD1 matching over 8 bases. The CDR3 is 15 amino acids. Germline loops: CDR1 MDHEN, CDR2 SYDVKM. The ends lost 4 bases at V and 7 bases at J; junction bases unmatched: 10. CDR3 protein: CASSSSGTGSHTQYF. The CDR3 DNA follows: TGTGCCAGCAGTTCGTCCGGGACAGGCTCCCATACGCAGTATTTT.